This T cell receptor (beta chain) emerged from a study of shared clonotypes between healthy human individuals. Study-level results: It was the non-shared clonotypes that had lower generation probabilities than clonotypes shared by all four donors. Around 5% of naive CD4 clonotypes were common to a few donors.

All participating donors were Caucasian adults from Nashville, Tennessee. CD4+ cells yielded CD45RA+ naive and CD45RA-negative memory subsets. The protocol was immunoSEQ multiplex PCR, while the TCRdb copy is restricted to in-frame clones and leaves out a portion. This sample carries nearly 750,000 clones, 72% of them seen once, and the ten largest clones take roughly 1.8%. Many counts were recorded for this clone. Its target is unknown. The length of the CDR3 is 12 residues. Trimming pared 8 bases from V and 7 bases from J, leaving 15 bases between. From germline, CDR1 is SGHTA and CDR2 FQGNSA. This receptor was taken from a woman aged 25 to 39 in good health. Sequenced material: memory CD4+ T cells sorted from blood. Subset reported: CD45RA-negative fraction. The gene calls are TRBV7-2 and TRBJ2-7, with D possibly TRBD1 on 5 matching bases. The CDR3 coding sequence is TGTGCCAGCTCTAGGGGCGGCTCGGAGCAGTACTTC. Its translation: CASSRGGSEQYF.